Following are 19 T cell receptor beta chains from one sample sequenced in a study of blood T cell repertoires in COVID-19. Generated by immunoSEQ multiplex PCR, the TCRdb table keeps only in-frame clones and is missing some. Altogether about 180,000 clones are present, roughly four fifths being singletons, with the ten largest covering more than 7.5%. The material sequenced was peripheral blood. These receptors all stem from a woman aged 70-85 years with COVID-19, enrolled during active disease.

Here the CDR3 reads CASSLDREIPPLHF. The CDR3 DNA follows: TGTGCCAGCAGTTTGGACAGGGAAATCCCACCCCTCCACTTT. The chain employs TRBV27 and TRBJ1-6, with 8 bases identical to TRBD1. Germline assignment: CDR1 MNHEY and CDR2 SMNVEV (reference sequence). CDR3 length: 14 residues. J gave up 11 bases and V 3 bases, and 6 bases lay outside the gene matches.

The chain links TRBV10-3 to TRBJ1-6; 11 bases fit TRBD1. V trimming: 2 bases; J trimming: 9 bases; junction bases outside the gene matches: 6. The CDR3 runs 16 residues. CDR1 is ENHRY, CDR2 SYGVKD, per germline. CDR3 sequence: CAISEEGTGGSSPLHF. CDR3 DNA: TGTGCCATCAGTGAGGAGGGGACAGGGGGTAGTTCACCCCTCCACTTT.

The chain carries TRBV7-6 and TRBJ2-3; 7 bases agree with TRBD2. CDR3 length: 16 amino acids. The germline V gene encodes CDR1 SGHVS and CDR2 FNYEAQ. The junction had 11 bases not matched to a gene; V was cut back by 6 bases and J by 2 bases. This CDR3 reads CASSIGGSSLTDTQYF. CDR3 in DNA: TGTGCCAGCAGTATTGGCGGGAGTTCCCTCACAGATACGCAGTATTTT.

This clone was counted a single time. This chain uses TRBV18 with TRBJ2-3; D is perhaps TRBD2 (6 bases). Germline CDR1 is KGHSH and CDR2 is LQKENI. V lost 8 bases and J 2 bases, leaving 11 bases between the germline ends. The CDR3 is 13 residues long. The CDR3 is CASAGPNTDTQYF. As DNA, the CDR3 is TGTGCCAGCGCGGGACCGAACACAGATACGCAGTATTTT.

The rearrangement joins TRBV5-6 to TRBJ2-3, with D unclear. Trimming removed 4 bases at V and 3 bases at J, with 3 bases between. There are 11 residues in the CDR3. Germline CDR1 SGHDT, CDR2 YYEEEE. DNA for the CDR3: TGTGCCAGCAGCCTTACAGATACGCAGTATTTT. It codes for CASSLTDTQYF.

DNA of the CDR3: TGTGCCAGTAGCCGCGGGAGTGGGGGGTTTAATGAGCAGTTCTTC. This gives the protein CASSRGSGGFNEQFF. V usage is TRBV19 and J usage is TRBJ2-1; 7 bases line up with TRBD2. Germline trimming cut 6 bases from V and 7 bases from J; bases unmatched to any gene: 12. Germline CDR1 LNHDA, CDR2 SQIVND (reference sequence). This CDR3 has 15 residues. The full variable domain, completed using reference TRBV19 and TRBJ2-1, is DGGITQSPKYLFRKEGQNVTLSCEQNLNHDAMYWYRQDPGQGLRLIYYSQIVNDFQKGDIAEGYSVSREKKESFPLTVTSAQKNPTAFYLCASSRGSGGFNEQFFGPGTRLTVL.

The chain carries TRBV11-2 and TRBJ2-1, with 16 nucleotides matching TRBD2. J lost 7 bases, V lost 2 bases, and 8 bases had no gene match. This CDR3 has 18 residues. Germline V gene data show CDR1 as SGHAT and CDR2 as FQNNGV. CDR3 region: CASSLLSGTSGRGNEQFF. The CDR3 DNA follows: TGTGCCAGCAGCTTATTATCCGGGACTAGCGGGAGGGGGAATGAGCAGTTCTTC.

The rearrangement links TRBV28 to TRBJ1-2; no firm D call. The CDR3 has 12 residues. V was trimmed by 3 bases and J by 2 bases, leaving 4 bases between them. CDR1 MDHEN and CDR2 SYDVKM come from the germline V gene. The CDR3 is CASSLTNYGYTF. The CDR3 bases are TGTGCCAGCAGTTTGACAAACTATGGCTACACCTTC.

V and J are TRBV6-5 and TRBJ1-1; tentative D call: TRBD1 (5 bases). From germline, CDR1 is MNHEY and CDR2 SVGAGI. CDR3 length: 15 amino acids. The V end lost 8 bases, the J end lost 7 bases, and 23 bases lay between the germline ends. CDR3 sequence: CASQSQEAGFGEAFF. DNA for the CDR3: TGTGCCAGCCAAAGTCAAGAGGCAGGGTTTGGTGAAGCTTTCTTT.

This clone was detected once. CDR3 nucleotide sequence: TGTGCCAGCAGAACCCTCGCCGGGACTTACGAGCAGTACTTC. Its protein is CASRTLAGTYEQYF. The rearrangement links TRBV28 to TRBJ2-7; maybe TRBD2 (6 bases). The V gene's germline CDR1 is MDHEN and CDR2 SYDVKM. The CDR3 sequence is 14 residues long. V lost 6 bases to trimming and J lost 4 bases, with 16 bases between them.

This chain uses TRBV24-1 with TRBJ1-6, with TRBD1 identical over 8 bases. Germline V gene sequence: CDR1 KGHDR, CDR2 SFDVKD. The CDR3 contains 18 residues. V was pared by 5 bases and J by 7 bases, with 15 bases of the junction left unmatched. The CDR3 DNA is TGTGCCACCAGTGCCGAGCGACAGGGGCTATTGGAAAATTCACCCCTCCACTTT. Its protein is CATSAERQGLLENSPLHF.

The chain links TRBV7-8 to TRBJ2-1; 8 bases fit TRBD2. V shed 5 bases and J 0 bases; nucleotides not matched to a gene: 9. CDR1 and CDR2 from the germline V gene are SGHVS and FQNEAQ. The CDR3 has 17 amino acids. CDR3: CASSPYMGTSSYNEQFF. The CDR3 nucleotides are TGTGCCAGCAGCCCGTATATGGGGACTAGCTCCTACAATGAGCAGTTCTTC.

This chain uses TRBV5-1 with TRBJ2-5; 10 nucleotides match TRBD2. The CDR3 spans 16 residues. Trimming cost V 1 base and J 4 bases; bases outside gene matches: 7. Germline V gene lookup returns CDR1 SGHRS and CDR2 YFSETQ. The CDR3 sequence: CASSLPSGLAAETQYF. The DNA for the CDR3 is TGCGCCAGCAGCTTGCCGTCTGGACTAGCGGCAGAGACCCAGTACTTC. Complete variable domain (other parts from reference TRBV5-1 and TRBJ2-5): KAGVTQTPRYLIKTRGQQVTLSCSPISGHRSVSWYQQTPGQGLQFLFEYFSETQRNKGNFPGRFSGRQFSNSRSEMNVSTLELGDSALYLCASSLPSGLAAETQYFGPGTRLLVL.

This chain uses TRBV10-3 with TRBJ2-1; a weak D match, TRBD2 (6 bases). V was trimmed by 6 bases and J by 7 bases, leaving 19 bases between them. The CDR3 is made up of 15 amino acids. Looked up from germline, CDR1 is ENHRY and CDR2 is SYGVKD. CDR3 protein: CAISQMGLPENEQFF. CDR3 DNA sequence: TGTGCCATCAGCCAAATGGGACTCCCGGAGAATGAGCAGTTCTTC.

V usage is TRBV7-9 and J usage is TRBJ2-7; 9 positions match TRBD2. Per germline, CDR1 SEHNR and CDR2 FQNEAQ (reference sequence). V shed 0 bases and J 6 bases; nucleotides not matched to a gene: 3. This CDR3 is 14 amino acids long. CDR3 sequence (DNA): TGTGCCAGCAGCTTAGCGGGGACTAGCTTCGAGCAGTACTTC. It yields the protein CASSLAGTSFEQYF. The entire variable domain, with the rest obtained from reference TRBV7-9 and TRBJ2-7, is as follows: DTGVSQNPRHKITKRGQNVTFRCDPISEHNRLYWYRQTLGQGPEFLTYFQNEAQLEKSRLLSDRFSAERPKGSFSTLEIQRTEQGDSAMYLCASSLAGTSFEQYFGPGTRLTVT.

This chain links TRBV2 with TRBJ1-1; 7 positions agree with TRBD1. CDR3 size: 13 residues. After removal of 7 bases from V and 1 base from J, the junction contained 3 bases not matched to a gene. Per germline, CDR1 SNHLY and CDR2 FYNNEI. This CDR3 reads CASKGAENTEAFF. The DNA of the CDR3 is TGTGCCAGCAAGGGGGCCGAGAACACTGAAGCTTTCTTT.

J is TRBJ1-3 and V is TRBV2, with TRBD1 matching 11 bases. The V gene end was trimmed by 4 bases and the J gene end by 2 bases; junction bases not matched to a gene: 1. The CDR3 totals 15 residues. Germline-derived CDR1 and CDR2 are SNHLY and FYNNEI. CDR3 region: CASSGDRGTGNTIYF. DNA for the CDR3: TGTGCCAGCAGTGGGGACAGGGGGACTGGAAACACCATATATTTT.

This clone was recorded once. V is TRBV28 and J is TRBJ2-5; 9 bases line up with TRBD2. After removal of 6 bases from V and 5 bases from J, the junction contained 16 bases not matched to a gene. Germline V gene lookup returns CDR1 MDHEN and CDR2 SYDVKM. The CDR3 consists of 17 residues. The chain's CDR3 is CASSSLISGRAGETQYF. DNA for the CDR3: TGTGCCAGCAGCAGCCTTATTAGCGGGAGAGCCGGGGAGACCCAGTACTTC. The full variable domain, its missing parts supplied by reference TRBV28 and TRBJ2-5, is DVKVTQSSRYLVKRTGEKVFLECVQDMDHENMFWYRQDPGLGLRLIYFSYDVKMKEKGDIPEGYSVSREKKERFSLILESASTNQTSMYLCASSSLISGRAGETQYFGPGTRLLVL.

This chain uses TRBV6-6 with TRBJ1-1, with D maybe TRBD1 (5 bases). This CDR3 has 14 residues. Trimming pared 5 bases from V and 3 bases from J, leaving 13 bases between. CDR1 is MNHNY and CDR2 is SVGAGI in the germline V gene (reference sequence). The CDR3 DNA is TGTGCCAGCAGTATCAGGGTAGGGGACACTGAAGCTTTCTTT. Its translation is CASSIRVGDTEAFF.